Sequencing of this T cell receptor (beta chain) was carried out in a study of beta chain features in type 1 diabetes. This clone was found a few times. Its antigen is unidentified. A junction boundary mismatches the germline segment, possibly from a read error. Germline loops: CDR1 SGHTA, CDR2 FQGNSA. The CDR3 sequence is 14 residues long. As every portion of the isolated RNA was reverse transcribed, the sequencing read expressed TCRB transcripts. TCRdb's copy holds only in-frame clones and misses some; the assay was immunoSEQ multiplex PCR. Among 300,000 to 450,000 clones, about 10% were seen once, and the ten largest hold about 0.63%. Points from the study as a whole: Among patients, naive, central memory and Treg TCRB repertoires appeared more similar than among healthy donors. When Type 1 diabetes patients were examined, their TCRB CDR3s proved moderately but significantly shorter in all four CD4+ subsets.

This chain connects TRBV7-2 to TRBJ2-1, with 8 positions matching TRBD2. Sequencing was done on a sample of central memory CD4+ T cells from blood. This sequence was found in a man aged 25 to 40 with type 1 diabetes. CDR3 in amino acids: CASSYRAGEDEQFF. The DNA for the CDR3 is TGCGCCAGCAGCTACCGAGCGGGAGAGGATGAGCAGTTCTTC. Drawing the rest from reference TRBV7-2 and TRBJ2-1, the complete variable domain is GAGVSQSPSNKVTEKGKDVELRCDPISGHTALYWYRQSLGQGLEFLIYFQGNSAPDKSGLPSDRFSAERTGGSVSTLTIQRTQQEDSAVYLCASSYRAGEDEQFFGPGTRLTVL.